A selection of T cell receptor beta chains follows, all from one sample in a study of T cells after yellow fever vaccination. TCRdb fed the 5' RACE reads into MiXCR, producing one record per CDR3 protein. This sample has about 320,000 distinct CDR3 sequences, with 3.5% to 5% found just once. The sequences come from PBMCs, collected 15 days after the yellow fever booster vaccination. Source of these receptors: a man aged 18-30 years who received the YFV17D yellow fever vaccine. CDR3s include the opening cysteine and the closing phenylalanine or tryptophan. Each record gives: D gene, CDR3 length, J gene, V gene, clone size, CDR3 protein, CDR3 DNA. A D gene is named only where the DNA matches it firmly. The listing skips clone size in some rows; elsewhere it reads once, few, many or a size class.

D: TRBD2
length: 15
J: TRBJ2-1
V: TRBV27
size: many
CDR3: CASSTLAGGENEQFF
DNA: TGTGCCAGCAGTACCCTAGCGGGGGGAGAAAATGAGCAGTTCTTC

D: TRBD1
length: 14
J: TRBJ2-7
V: TRBV7-8
size: .
CDR3: CASSLGDRLLEQYF
DNA: TGTGCCAGCAGCTTAGGGGACAGACTTTTGGAGCAGTACTTC

D: .
length: 16
J: TRBJ2-5
V: TRBV7-2
size: .
CDR3: CASSLGGRRWGETQYF
DNA: TGTGCCAGCAGCTTAGGGGGGCGGCGATGGGGAGAGACCCAGTACTTC

D: TRBD2
length: 16
J: TRBJ2-5
V: TRBV7-2
size: many
CDR3: CASSLGLAGLQETQYF
DNA: TGTGCCAGCAGCTTGGGACTAGCGGGGCTCCAAGAGACCCAGTACTTC

D: TRBD2
length: 17
J: TRBJ2-7
V: TRBV7-9
size: .
CDR3: CASSPGFSGGSSYEQYF
DNA: TGTGCCAGCAGCCCAGGATTTAGCGGGGGTTCCTCCTACGAGCAGTACTTC

D: TRBD1
length: 16
J: TRBJ2-7
V: TRBV11-2
size: many
CDR3: CASSLELGTGPYEQYF
DNA: TGTGCCAGCAGCTTAGAGTTGGGGACAGGTCCTTACGAGCAGTACTTC

D: TRBD1
length: 15
J: TRBJ2-4
V: TRBV4-3
size: many
CDR3: CASSPTGGTKNIQYF
DNA: TGCGCCAGCAGCCCTACAGGGGGAACCAAAAACATTCAGTACTTC

D: TRBD1
length: 15
J: TRBJ1-1
V: TRBV6-2/TRBV6-3
size: many
CDR3: CASSQGGGVYTEAFF
DNA: TGTGCCAGCAGTCAAGGGGGCGGCGTTTACACTGAAGCTTTCTTT

D: .
length: 12
J: TRBJ1-3
V: TRBV20-1
size: many
CDR3: CSAAGPGNTIYF
DNA: TGCAGTGCTGCTGGGCCCGGAAACACCATATATTTT

D: .
length: 18
J: TRBJ1-1
V: TRBV7-8
size: .
CDR3: CASSLEYLGRGRNTEAFF
DNA: TGTGCCAGCAGCTTAGAGTACCTCGGACGGGGTCGGAACACTGAAGCTTTCTTT

D: TRBD1
length: 15
J: TRBJ2-5
V: TRBV7-2
size: .
CDR3: CASSRGGQGWETQYF
DNA: TGTGCCAGCAGCCGAGGGGGACAGGGTTGGGAGACCCAGTACTTC

D: .
length: 12
J: TRBJ1-5
V: TRBV7-9
size: many
CDR3: CASTKGAQPQHF
DNA: TGTGCCAGCACTAAAGGGGCTCAGCCCCAGCATTTT

D: .
length: 13
J: TRBJ2-3
V: TRBV10-3
size: many
CDR3: CALQGSATDTQYF
DNA: TGTGCCCTGCAGGGGTCTGCCACAGATACGCAGTATTTT

D: .
length: 16
J: TRBJ2-3
V: TRBV29-1
size: many
CDR3: CSVPSGGLLAADTQYF
DNA: TGCAGCGTTCCAAGTGGGGGACTCCTCGCGGCAGATACGCAGTATTTT

D: .
length: 15
J: TRBJ2-1
V: TRBV5-1
size: many
CDR3: CASSLGGFSYNEQFF
DNA: TGCGCCAGCAGCTTGGGGGGTTTCTCCTACAATGAGCAGTTCTTC

D: TRBD1
length: 16
J: TRBJ2-4
V: TRBV2
size: .
CDR3: CASSGLGGRAKNIQYF
DNA: TGTGCCAGCAGTGGGCTAGGGGGCCGAGCCAAAAACATTCAGTACTTC

D: TRBD1
length: 14
J: TRBJ1-4
V: TRBV7-6
size: .
CDR3: CASSFGQGGEKLFF
DNA: TGTGCCAGCAGCTTCGGTCAGGGGGGAGAAAAACTGTTTTTT

D: .
length: 16
J: TRBJ1-5
V: TRBV6-5
size: few
CDR3: CASSPLLTPGNQPQHF
DNA: TGTGCCAGCAGTCCCCTTTTGACCCCTGGCAATCAGCCCCAGCATTTT

D: TRBD1
length: 16
J: TRBJ1-6
V: TRBV10-3
size: few
CDR3: CAIRGTGGDYNSPLHF
DNA: TGTGCCATCAGGGGGACAGGGGGCGACTATAATTCACCCCTCCACTTT

D: .
length: 14
J: TRBJ1-3
V: TRBV20-1
size: .
CDR3: CSATDPRNGNTIYF
DNA: TGCAGTGCAACGGACCCAAGGAATGGAAACACCATATATTTT

D: TRBD1
length: 15
J: TRBJ1-6
V: TRBV9
size: .
CDR3: CASSDRDRVGSPLHF
DNA: TGTGCCAGCAGCGACCGGGACAGGGTAGGATCACCCCTCCACTTT

D: .
length: 15
J: TRBJ1-5
V: TRBV28
size: many
CDR3: CASSSHTGMSQPQHF
DNA: TGTGCCAGCAGTTCGCATACAGGGATGAGTCAGCCCCAGCATTTT

D: .
length: 15
J: TRBJ2-3
V: TRBV12-3/TRBV12-4
size: many
CDR3: CASSFGAGQSDTQYF
DNA: TGTGCCAGCAGTTTTGGTGCGGGACAGTCAGATACGCAGTATTTT

D: .
length: 18
J: TRBJ1-6
V: TRBV27
size: .
CDR3: CASSLTSTSGLRGSPLHF
DNA: TGTGCCAGCAGTTTAACCTCAACCTCGGGATTGAGGGGATCACCCCTCCACTTT

D: TRBD1
length: 14
J: TRBJ2-5
V: TRBV20-1
size: many
CDR3: CSARPRQGAGTQYF
DNA: TGCAGTGCTAGACCGAGACAGGGGGCAGGGACCCAGTACTTC

D: TRBD1
length: 14
J: TRBJ1-4
V: TRBV12-3/TRBV12-4
size: few
CDR3: CASSFGQVDEKLFF
DNA: TGTGCCAGCAGTTTCGGACAGGTCGACGAAAAACTGTTTTTT

D: TRBD1
length: 16
J: TRBJ2-3
V: TRBV6-2/TRBV6-3
size: many
CDR3: CASSSRTGKGTDTQYF
DNA: TGTGCCAGCAGTTCACGGACAGGCAAAGGCACAGATACGCAGTATTTT

D: .
length: 15
J: TRBJ2-7
V: TRBV6-5
size: .
CDR3: CASSYSEEFVYEQYF
DNA: TGTGCCAGCAGTTACTCGGAAGAATTTGTCTACGAGCAGTACTTC